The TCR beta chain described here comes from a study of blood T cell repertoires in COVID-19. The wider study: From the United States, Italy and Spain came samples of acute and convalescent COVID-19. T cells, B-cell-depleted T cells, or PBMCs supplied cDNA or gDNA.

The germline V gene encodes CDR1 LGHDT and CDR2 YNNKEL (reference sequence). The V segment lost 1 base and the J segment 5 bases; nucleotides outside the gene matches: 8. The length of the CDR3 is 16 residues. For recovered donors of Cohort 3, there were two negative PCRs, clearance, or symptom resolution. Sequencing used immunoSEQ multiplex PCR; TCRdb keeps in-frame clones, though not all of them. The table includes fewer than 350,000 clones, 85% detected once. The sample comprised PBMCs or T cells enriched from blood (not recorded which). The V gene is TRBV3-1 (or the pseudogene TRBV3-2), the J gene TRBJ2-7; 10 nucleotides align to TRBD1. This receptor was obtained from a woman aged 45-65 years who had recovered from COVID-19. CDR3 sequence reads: CASSQVPGQGLNEQYF. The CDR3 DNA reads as TGTGCCAGCAGCCAAGTCCCGGGACAGGGGCTCAACGAGCAGTACTTC.